The 20 T cell receptor beta chains presented below share a single source sample, sequenced in a study of blood T cell repertoires in COVID-19. Profiled with immunoSEQ multiplex PCR; TCRdb holds only in-frame clones, not every one. The sample records 120,000 or so clones, 55% to 70% being singletons. The sample was peripheral blood. The source is a woman aged 70-85 years with acute or convalescent COVID-19.

This sequence joins TRBV7-2 and TRBJ2-7, with 7 bases matching TRBD1. The CDR3 length is 14 residues. Germline V gene sequence: CDR1 SGHTA, CDR2 FQGNSA. Trimming at V came to 5 bases and at J to 7 bases, leaving 11 bases not matched to a gene. The CDR3 region is CASSLGGQAREQYF. The CDR3 DNA follows: TGTGCCAGCAGCCTAGGGGGCCAGGCTAGGGAGCAGTACTTC.

The chain has TRBV7-2 and TRBJ2-7; D might be TRBD2 (6 bases). Germline V gene data show CDR1 as SGHTA and CDR2 as FQGNSA. The CDR3 loop spans 16 amino acids. Trimming stripped 1 base from V and 3 bases from J, with 16 bases between. CDR3 protein: CASSLVVGQGGYEQYF. The DNA of the CDR3 is TGTGCCAGCAGCTTAGTGGTCGGGCAGGGAGGCTACGAGCAGTACTTC.

The chain recombines TRBV11-2 with TRBJ2-7, with D maybe TRBD1 (5 bases). V shed 4 bases and J shed 1 base, with 8 bases lying between them. CDR1 is SGHAT and CDR2 is FQNNGV in the germline V gene. The CDR3 loop spans 13 amino acids. The chain's CDR3 is CASSSTVSYEQYF. CDR3 nucleotide sequence: TGTGCCAGCAGCTCGACAGTATCCTACGAGCAGTACTTC.

Remarks on this clone: One end of the junction varies from germline; a read error may be responsible. The identical CDR3 is also encoded by other nucleotide sequences in the sample. V is TRBV5-1 and J is TRBJ2-3; tentative D call: TRBD2 (6 bases). Germline CDR1 reads SGHRS; CDR2 reads YFSETQ. The CDR3 contains 14 residues. The CDR3 DNA follows: TGCGCCAGCAGCGTTGGACTAATCACAGATACTCAGTATTTT. As protein: CASSVGLITDTQYF.

The chain joins TRBV5-6 to TRBJ1-1; a weak D match, TRBD1 (6 bases). The germline CDR1 and CDR2 sequences are SGHDT and YYEEEE. CDR3 size: 15 residues. V lost 4 bases and J lost 1, with 14 bases in between. The CDR3 coding sequence is TGTGCCAGCAGCCAAAGGGGCAGGGGGAACACTGAAGCTTTCTTT. This encodes CASSQRGRGNTEAFF. The whole variable domain, remainder taken from reference TRBV5-6 and TRBJ1-1, is DAGVTQSPTHLIKTRGQQVTLRCSPKSGHDTVSWYQQALGQGPQFIFQYYEEEERQRGNFPDRFSGHQFPNYSSELNVNALLLGDSALYLCASSQRGRGNTEAFFGQGTRLTVV.

V and J are TRBV5-1 and TRBJ2-1; TRBD2 agrees at 13 bases. This CDR3 has 19 amino acids. Germline lookup yields CDR1 SGHRS and CDR2 YFSETQ. V shed 1 base and J 1 base; nucleotides not matched to a gene: 8. CDR3: CASSLLGLAGSSSYNEQFF. DNA for the CDR3: TGCGCCAGCAGCTTGTTGGGACTAGCGGGGTCTTCGTCCTACAATGAGCAGTTCTTC.

The chain carries TRBV12-5 and TRBJ2-3; tentative D call: TRBD1 (6 bases). V lost 9 bases and J 1 base, leaving 14 bases between the germline ends. The CDR3 has 14 amino acids. Looked up from germline, CDR1 is LGHNT and CDR2 is FRNRAP. CDR3 bases: TGTGCTAGCCAACTGGGGGCCCGCACAGATACGCAGTATTTT. The encoded protein is CASQLGARTDTQYF.

The chain uses TRBV11-2 and TRBJ2-1, with D perhaps TRBD1 (6 bases). Between the trimmed V and J ends, which lost 5 bases and 6 bases, there was a span of 14 bases. The CDR3 length is 14 residues. CDR1 and CDR2 (germline): SGHAT, FQNNGV. CDR3 bases: TGTGCCAGCAGCCTAAATACAGGGCCCAATGAGCAGTTCTTC. Protein product: CASSLNTGPNEQFF.

V usage is TRBV29-1 and J usage is TRBJ2-3; 8 bases agree with TRBD2. Germline V lookup: CDR1 SQVTM, CDR2 ANQGSEA. Trimming removed 6 bases from V and 0 bases from J; junction bases left unmatched: 8. The CDR3 loop spans 15 amino acids. The CDR3 DNA follows: TGCAGCGTAGGACTAGCTCACGCTAGCACAGATACGCAGTATTTT. Translating gives CSVGLAHASTDTQYF.

This clone was seen more than once but under ten times. CDR3 sequence reads: CATQGSGNTIYF. CDR3 coding DNA: TGTGCCACCCAGGGCTCTGGAAACACCATATATTTT. The chain uses TRBV11-2 and TRBJ1-3; tentative D call: TRBD1 (5 bases). The CDR3 runs to 12 residues. V shed 10 bases and J shed 0 bases, with 7 bases lying between them. Per the germline V gene, CDR1 is SGHAT and CDR2 is FQNNGV.

A few counts support this clone. The chain employs TRBV13 and TRBJ2-4, with 15 bases aligning to TRBD2. CDR3 length: 20 amino acids. Germline values: CDR1 PRHDT, CDR2 FYEKMQ (reference sequence). V was clipped by 5 bases and J by 0 bases; unmatched bases: 11. The CDR3 DNA reads TGTGCCAGCAGCCCGCGGACTAGCGGGGGGGCCAGTGGAGCCAAAAACATTCAGTACTTC. Translation: CASSPRTSGGASGAKNIQYF.

This clone was detected a few times. The rearrangement links TRBV6-5 to TRBJ1-2, with a possible D match to TRBD1 (5 bases). The CDR3 totals 15 residues. Germline V gene sequence: CDR1 MNHEY, CDR2 SVGAGI. The ends were cut back, 5 bases at V and 4 bases at J, with 17 bases in the middle. The CDR3 DNA is TGTGCCAGCAGTCCAACACCTACAGGTGGCTATGGCTACACCTTC. The encoded protein is CASSPTPTGGYGYTF.

The chain links TRBV2 to TRBJ1-5; 7 bases fit TRBD1. The V and J ends lost 6 bases and 7 bases, in that order; junction bases with no gene match: 6. Germline assignment: CDR1 SNHLY and CDR2 FYNNEI. CDR3 length equals 13 residues. CDR3 in DNA: TGTGCCAGCAGAGGGGGCCGGGACCAGCCCCAGCATTTT. It is translated as CASRGGRDQPQHF.

In its sample, this clone was seen once. V gene TRBV3-1 (or the pseudogene TRBV3-2) combines with J gene TRBJ2-5, with D tentatively TRBD2 (5 bases). This CDR3 is 17 amino acids long. Germline values: CDR1 LGHDT, CDR2 YNNKEL (reference sequence). V lost 4 bases and J lost 9, with 27 bases in between. The CDR3 nucleotides are TGTGCCAGCAGCCCCCAAACCCTCCTCGTGAGGGCCAGTGCCCAGTACTTC. Protein sequence: CASSPQTLLVRASAQYF.

There are a few counts of this clone. The V gene is TRBV5-6, the J gene TRBJ2-5, with D perhaps TRBD2 (5 bases). Germline V lookup: CDR1 SGHDT, CDR2 YYEEEE. This CDR3 has 14 residues. Trimming stripped 2 bases from V and 3 bases from J, with 11 bases between. The DNA for the CDR3 is TGTGCCAGCAGCTTTGGAGGAGGAGAAGAGACCCAGTACTTC. Translated: CASSFGGGEETQYF.

This clone is a singleton in its sample. This rearrangement joins TRBV6-2 or TRBV6-3 to TRBJ2-7; 14 bases are shared with TRBD2. V was clipped by 2 bases and J by 6 bases; unmatched bases: 3. CDR1 and CDR2 (germline): MNHEY, SVGEGT. The CDR3 sequence is 15 residues long. The CDR3 DNA reads as TGTGCCAGCAGTTACGGGACTAGCGGGAGCAGCGAGCAGTACTTC. Translation: CASSYGTSGSSEQYF.

The chain has TRBV19 and TRBJ2-1; perhaps TRBD1 as D (5 bases). The CDR3 spans 14 residues. V shed 5 bases and J shed 4 bases, with 12 bases lying between them. Germline V gene sequence: CDR1 LNHDA, CDR2 SQIVND (reference sequence). The CDR3 sequence: CASSHRAGYNEQFF. The CDR3 DNA is TGTGCCAGTAGTCATCGAGCAGGGTACAATGAGCAGTTCTTC.

The genes are TRBV2 and TRBJ1-1; possible D gene TRBD1, 6 bases. In germline, CDR1 is SNHLY, CDR2 FYNNEI. Trimming stripped 4 bases from V and 4 bases from J, with 19 bases between. The CDR3 is 16 amino acids. This CDR3 is CASSGAPTGFRTEAFF. In DNA, the CDR3 is TGTGCCAGCAGTGGGGCCCCGACAGGATTCCGCACTGAAGCTTTCTTT.

The chain links TRBV27 to TRBJ1-5; 7 nucleotides match TRBD1. Germline V lookup: CDR1 MNHEY, CDR2 SMNVEV (reference sequence). CDR3 length: 15 residues. Trimming took 3 bases from V and 7 from J; bases not matched to a gene: 9. This CDR3 is CASSLEGGWGQPQHF. In nucleotides, the CDR3 is TGTGCCAGCAGTTTGGAAGGGGGCTGGGGCCAGCCCCAGCATTTT.

The V gene is TRBV7-9, the J gene TRBJ2-7; 8 nucleotides match TRBD2. V shed 3 bases and J 2 bases; nucleotides not matched to a gene: 3. The germline CDR1 and CDR2 sequences are SEHNR and FQNEAQ (reference sequence). This CDR3 has 14 amino acids. The CDR3 coding sequence is TGTGCCAGCAGCTTTCCCGGGGGGGCCTACGAGCAGTACTTC. This sequence encodes CASSFPGGAYEQYF.